Listed below are T cell receptor beta chains from one sample, sequenced in a study of blood T cell repertoires in COVID-19. Sequenced by immunoSEQ multiplex PCR; TCRdb stores in-frame clones only, minus some. The sample yields around 200,000 clones, roughly 85% seen once. Sequenced material: peripheral blood. These receptors originate from a man between 60 and 70 years old with acute or convalescent COVID-19. The CDR3 runs from the conserved cysteine through the conserved F or W. Fields, in order: clone size, V gene, D gene, J gene, CDR3 protein, CDR3 DNA. D genes are given only for firm matches. Size values are once, few and many counts, or a class for expanded clones, and some rows have none.

clone_size: once
v_call: TRBV7-9
d_call: TRBD2
j_call: TRBJ2-6
cdr3_aa: CASSRYSGVGLGGANVLTF
cdr3_nt: TGTGCCAGCAGCCGATACAGCGGGGTAGGTCTGGGTGGGGCCAACGTCCTGACTTTC

clone_size: -
v_call: TRBV27
d_call: TRBD1
j_call: TRBJ2-1
cdr3_aa: CASSSSGGTGRGEQFF
cdr3_nt: TGTGCCAGCAGTTCCTCGGGCGGGACAGGGAGGGGTGAGCAGTTCTTC

clone_size: -
v_call: TRBV6-4
d_call: -
j_call: TRBJ2-2
cdr3_aa: CASSDSALTGELFF
cdr3_nt: TGTGCCAGCAGTGACTCAGCCCTCACCGGGGAGCTGTTTTTT

clone_size: few
v_call: TRBV4-3
d_call: TRBD1
j_call: TRBJ2-6
cdr3_aa: CASSQEGKAGGTGANVLTF
cdr3_nt: TGCGCCAGCAGCCAAGAAGGGAAGGCAGGGGGAACTGGGGCCAACGTCCTGACTTTC

clone_size: -
v_call: TRBV2
d_call: TRBD1
j_call: TRBJ2-1
cdr3_aa: CASSGRTGVVDEQFF
cdr3_nt: TGTGCCAGCAGTGGTCGGACAGGGGTGGTGGATGAGCAGTTCTTC

clone_size: -
v_call: TRBV11-2
d_call: -
j_call: TRBJ2-7
cdr3_aa: CASSLGGGSDEQYF
cdr3_nt: TGTGCCAGCAGCTTAGGTGGGGGCTCGGACGAGCAGTACTTC

clone_size: -
v_call: TRBV2
d_call: TRBD2
j_call: TRBJ2-1
cdr3_aa: CASSEPERESSDEQFF
cdr3_nt: TGTGCCAGCAGTGAACCGGAGCGGGAGAGTAGCGATGAGCAGTTCTTC

clone_size: -
v_call: TRBV28
d_call: TRBD1
j_call: TRBJ2-7
cdr3_aa: CASSFRQGQVTYEQYF
cdr3_nt: TGTGCCAGCAGTTTCCGACAGGGACAAGTCACCTACGAGCAGTACTTC

clone_size: -
v_call: TRBV4-1
d_call: TRBD1
j_call: TRBJ1-4
cdr3_aa: CASSPLQGINEKLFF
cdr3_nt: TGCGCCAGCAGCCCCTTACAGGGGATAAATGAAAAACTGTTTTTT

clone_size: once
v_call: TRBV3-1/TRBV3-2
d_call: TRBD1
j_call: TRBJ2-7
cdr3_aa: CASTSWGQGALGEQYF
cdr3_nt: TGTGCCAGCACCTCCTGGGGACAGGGGGCATTGGGAGAGCAGTACTTC

clone_size: -
v_call: TRBV27
d_call: TRBD2
j_call: TRBJ2-7
cdr3_aa: CASSSLRTSGINEQYF
cdr3_nt: TGTGCCAGCAGTTCACTCCGGACTAGCGGGATCAACGAGCAGTACTTC

clone_size: -
v_call: TRBV10-3
d_call: -
j_call: TRBJ2-1
cdr3_aa: CAISESRDTGNNEQFF
cdr3_nt: TGTGCCATCAGTGAGTCGAGAGACACCGGAAACAATGAGCAGTTCTTC

clone_size: -
v_call: TRBV23-1
d_call: -
j_call: TRBJ1-4
cdr3_aa: CASRSDLQGKKLFF
cdr3_nt: TGCGCCAGCCGATCCGACCTACAGGGCAAAAAACTGTTTTTT

clone_size: -
v_call: TRBV11-2
d_call: -
j_call: TRBJ2-1
cdr3_aa: CASSSTRAGEQFF
cdr3_nt: TGTGCCAGCAGCTCCACAAGGGCGGGTGAGCAGTTCTTC

clone_size: few
v_call: TRBV7-9
d_call: -
j_call: TRBJ1-4
cdr3_aa: CASSPGGAEEKLFF
cdr3_nt: TGTGCCAGCAGCCCCGGGGGGGCGGAGGAAAAACTGTTTTTT

clone_size: -
v_call: TRBV12-3/TRBV12-4
d_call: -
j_call: TRBJ1-1
cdr3_aa: CASSSPRGTEAFF
cdr3_nt: TGTGCCAGCAGTTCGCCTAGGGGTACTGAAGCTTTCTTT

clone_size: once
v_call: TRBV4-1
d_call: -
j_call: TRBJ2-3
cdr3_aa: CASSNEGGLRTDTQYF
cdr3_nt: TGCGCCAGCAGTAATGAGGGAGGACTCCGCACAGATACGCAGTATTTT

clone_size: -
v_call: TRBV27
d_call: TRBD2
j_call: TRBJ2-5
cdr3_aa: CASTTSSGQETQYF
cdr3_nt: TGTGCCAGCACAACTTCTAGCGGCCAAGAGACCCAGTACTTC

clone_size: -
v_call: TRBV30
d_call: TRBD1
j_call: TRBJ1-2
cdr3_aa: CAWDRGRFGYGYTF
cdr3_nt: TGTGCCTGGGACAGGGGGCGCTTTGGCTATGGCTACACCTTC

clone_size: -
v_call: TRBV4-3
d_call: -
j_call: TRBJ1-6
cdr3_aa: CASSQDSGPDNNSPLHF
cdr3_nt: TGCGCCAGCAGCCAAGATAGCGGGCCCGATAATAATTCACCCCTCCACTTT

clone_size: once
v_call: TRBV7-2
d_call: -
j_call: TRBJ2-1
cdr3_aa: CASSFGGRGNEQFF
cdr3_nt: TGTGCCAGCAGCTTCGGGGGACGGGGAAATGAGCAGTTCTTC

clone_size: -
v_call: TRBV12-3/TRBV12-4
d_call: -
j_call: TRBJ2-4
cdr3_aa: CASLGPGKNIQYF
cdr3_nt: TGTGCCAGCTTAGGGCCAGGGAAAAACATTCAGTACTTC

clone_size: -
v_call: TRBV29-1
d_call: TRBD2
j_call: TRBJ2-7
cdr3_aa: CSVEDWGGTGEQYF
cdr3_nt: TGCAGCGTTGAAGATTGGGGGGGAACGGGCGAGCAGTACTTC

clone_size: once
v_call: TRBV7-6
d_call: TRBD1
j_call: TRBJ2-5
cdr3_aa: CASSLTGGANQETQYF
cdr3_nt: TGTGCCAGCAGCCTGACAGGGGGCGCCAACCAAGAGACCCAGTACTTC

clone_size: -
v_call: TRBV12-5
d_call: TRBD2
j_call: TRBJ2-7
cdr3_aa: CASARGGLESSEQYF
cdr3_nt: TGTGCTAGTGCCCGGGGGGGGTTAGAATCCTCCGAGCAGTACTTC

clone_size: once
v_call: TRBV6-5
d_call: TRBD2
j_call: TRBJ2-7
cdr3_aa: CASSYSGTSGTYEQYF
cdr3_nt: TGTGCCAGCAGTTACTCGGGGACTAGCGGGACTTACGAGCAGTACTTC

clone_size: -
v_call: TRBV4-3
d_call: TRBD1
j_call: TRBJ1-6
cdr3_aa: CASSQDDRGPLHF
cdr3_nt: TGCGCCAGCAGCCAAGACGACAGGGGACCCCTCCACTTT

clone_size: -
v_call: TRBV27
d_call: TRBD1
j_call: TRBJ2-4
cdr3_aa: CASSLSSDRRYIQYF
cdr3_nt: TGTGCCAGCAGTTTATCTTCGGACAGGCGGTACATTCAGTACTTC

clone_size: medium-sized
v_call: TRBV12-3/TRBV12-4
d_call: -
j_call: TRBJ1-3
cdr3_aa: CAVEQGNTIYF
cdr3_nt: TGTGCCGTGGAGCAAGGAAACACCATATATTTT

clone_size: -
v_call: TRBV6-2/TRBV6-3
d_call: -
j_call: TRBJ2-2
cdr3_aa: CASSTVLGELFF
cdr3_nt: TGTGCCAGCAGTACAGTACTCGGCGAGCTGTTTTTT

clone_size: -
v_call: TRBV18
d_call: TRBD1
j_call: TRBJ1-5
cdr3_aa: CASSPPTTGGNQPQHF
cdr3_nt: TGTGCCAGCTCACCACCGACGACAGGGGGCAATCAGCCCCAGCATTTT

clone_size: once
v_call: TRBV6-6
d_call: TRBD2
j_call: TRBJ2-2
cdr3_aa: CASSYHGLAAGGELFF
cdr3_nt: TGTGCCAGCAGTTACCACGGACTAGCGGCTGGCGGGGAGCTGTTTTTT

clone_size: once
v_call: TRBV5-4
d_call: TRBD2
j_call: TRBJ2-7
cdr3_aa: CASSLVLAGDLYEQYF
cdr3_nt: TGTGCCAGCAGCTTGGTGCTTGCGGGAGACCTCTACGAGCAGTACTTC

clone_size: -
v_call: TRBV25-1
d_call: -
j_call: TRBJ2-7
cdr3_aa: CASSRWAPQYEQYF
cdr3_nt: TGTGCCAGCAGTCGGTGGGCCCCCCAATACGAGCAGTACTTC

clone_size: -
v_call: TRBV9
d_call: -
j_call: TRBJ2-1
cdr3_aa: CASSPDSASYNEQFF
cdr3_nt: TGTGCCAGCAGCCCCGACAGTGCCTCCTACAATGAGCAGTTCTTC

clone_size: -
v_call: TRBV4-1
d_call: TRBD2
j_call: TRBJ2-2
cdr3_aa: CASSQVREANTGELFF
cdr3_nt: TGCGCCAGCAGCCAAGTCCGGGAGGCGAACACCGGGGAGCTGTTTTTT

clone_size: -
v_call: TRBV15
d_call: -
j_call: TRBJ1-1
cdr3_aa: CATSRDGGMNTEAFF
cdr3_nt: TGTGCCACCAGCAGAGATGGAGGGATGAACACTGAAGCTTTCTTT

clone_size: -
v_call: TRBV30
d_call: -
j_call: TRBJ1-1
cdr3_aa: CAWSGQNRITEAFF
cdr3_nt: TGTGCCTGGAGTGGACAGAACCGAATCACTGAAGCTTTCTTT

clone_size: few
v_call: TRBV28
d_call: -
j_call: TRBJ2-2
cdr3_aa: CASSEGDTNTGELFF
cdr3_nt: TGTGCCAGCAGTGAAGGGGACACCAACACCGGGGAGCTGTTTTTT

clone_size: -
v_call: TRBV4-1
d_call: TRBD1
j_call: TRBJ2-6
cdr3_aa: CASSHRTGAQGGANVLTF
cdr3_nt: TGCGCCAGCAGCCATCGGACAGGGGCCCAGGGGGGGGCCAACGTCCTGACTTTC

clone_size: few
v_call: TRBV14
d_call: TRBD1
j_call: TRBJ1-6
cdr3_aa: CASSLTGASYNSPLHF
cdr3_nt: TGTGCCAGCAGTTTAACAGGGGCGTCCTATAATTCACCCCTCCACTTT

clone_size: -
v_call: TRBV28
d_call: -
j_call: TRBJ2-7
cdr3_aa: CASSFVSSYEQYF
cdr3_nt: TGTGCCAGCAGTTTTGTCAGCTCCTACGAGCAGTACTTC

clone_size: -
v_call: TRBV24-1
d_call: -
j_call: TRBJ2-2
cdr3_aa: CATSGTEGSNTGELFF
cdr3_nt: TGTGCCACCAGTGGGACCGAGGGTTCGAACACCGGGGAGCTGTTTTTT

clone_size: -
v_call: TRBV10-3
d_call: -
j_call: TRBJ2-2
cdr3_aa: CAISESKQKNTGELFF
cdr3_nt: TGTGCCATCAGTGAGTCGAAACAGAAGAACACCGGGGAGCTGTTTTTT

clone_size: -
v_call: TRBV19
d_call: -
j_call: TRBJ2-7
cdr3_aa: CASSIAGLSSYEQYF
cdr3_nt: TGTGCCAGTAGTATCGCAGGACTGAGCTCCTACGAGCAGTACTTC

clone_size: -
v_call: TRBV4-2
d_call: -
j_call: TRBJ1-1
cdr3_aa: CASSQVAGLNTEAFF
cdr3_nt: TGTGCCAGCAGCCAAGTTGCGGGCCTTAACACTGAAGCTTTCTTT

clone_size: -
v_call: TRBV20-1
d_call: -
j_call: TRBJ2-1
cdr3_aa: CSASPSTSLGYNEQFF
cdr3_nt: TGCAGTGCTAGTCCTTCTACTAGCTTAGGTTACAATGAGCAGTTCTTC

clone_size: -
v_call: TRBV2
d_call: -
j_call: TRBJ1-2
cdr3_aa: CASSGGDYGYTF
cdr3_nt: TGTGCCAGCAGCGGGGGTGACTATGGCTACACCTTC

clone_size: -
v_call: TRBV5-1
d_call: TRBD1
j_call: TRBJ2-1
cdr3_aa: CASSLGTGGGDEQFF
cdr3_nt: TGCGCCAGCAGCTTGGGGACAGGGGGAGGCGATGAGCAGTTCTTC

clone_size: -
v_call: TRBV7-2
d_call: -
j_call: TRBJ2-5
cdr3_aa: CASKKTGQRAQETQYF
cdr3_nt: TGTGCCAGCAAAAAGACAGGCCAAAGGGCCCAAGAGACCCAGTACTTC

clone_size: -
v_call: TRBV5-4
d_call: TRBD1
j_call: TRBJ1-2
cdr3_aa: CASSLGGTGGLVTQGGYTF
cdr3_nt: TGTGCCAGCAGCTTGGGCGGAACAGGGGGCTTGGTGACCCAAGGGGGCTACACCTTC

clone_size: once
v_call: TRBV7-9
d_call: TRBD1
j_call: TRBJ2-5
cdr3_aa: CASSATPRGQETQYF
cdr3_nt: TGTGCCAGCAGCGCTACTCCCAGGGGGCAGGAGACCCAGTACTTC

clone_size: -
v_call: TRBV28
d_call: -
j_call: TRBJ1-4
cdr3_aa: CATRTESLNEKLFF
cdr3_nt: TGTGCCACGAGGACAGAATCCCTTAATGAAAAACTGTTTTTT

clone_size: -
v_call: TRBV29-1
d_call: TRBD2
j_call: TRBJ2-7
cdr3_aa: CSVAPNRGLVAEQYF
cdr3_nt: TGCAGCGTTGCACCCAACCGTGGACTAGTCGCCGAGCAGTACTTC